The source of this TCR beta chain is a study of blood T cell repertoires in COVID-19. As for the study in general: Acute and convalescent COVID-19 specimens originated in the United States, Italy and Spain.

Authors' methods: Amplification from reference gene primers served as the basis for estimated nucleated cell counts. Some clones are missing from TCRdb's copy, which holds only in-frame ones; the method was immunoSEQ multiplex PCR. The V and J calls and the clone size are those of that table, but D and trimming were determined from the DNA. The data show 150,000 to 200,000 clones, 85% seen once. What was sequenced was peripheral blood. This receptor was obtained from a human donor with acute or convalescent COVID-19. The donor label of this sample is uncertain.

CDR3 coding DNA: TGTGCCAGCAGCTTACAAACCCCGACAGCAAACTATGGCTACACCTTC. It codes for CASSLQTPTANYGYTF. The chain links TRBV7-9 to TRBJ1-2; a weak D match, TRBD1 (5 bases). This CDR3 spans 16 amino acids. Germline CDR1 SEHNR, CDR2 FQNEAQ (reference sequence). V was cut by 2 bases and J by 2 bases, with 15 bases left in between.